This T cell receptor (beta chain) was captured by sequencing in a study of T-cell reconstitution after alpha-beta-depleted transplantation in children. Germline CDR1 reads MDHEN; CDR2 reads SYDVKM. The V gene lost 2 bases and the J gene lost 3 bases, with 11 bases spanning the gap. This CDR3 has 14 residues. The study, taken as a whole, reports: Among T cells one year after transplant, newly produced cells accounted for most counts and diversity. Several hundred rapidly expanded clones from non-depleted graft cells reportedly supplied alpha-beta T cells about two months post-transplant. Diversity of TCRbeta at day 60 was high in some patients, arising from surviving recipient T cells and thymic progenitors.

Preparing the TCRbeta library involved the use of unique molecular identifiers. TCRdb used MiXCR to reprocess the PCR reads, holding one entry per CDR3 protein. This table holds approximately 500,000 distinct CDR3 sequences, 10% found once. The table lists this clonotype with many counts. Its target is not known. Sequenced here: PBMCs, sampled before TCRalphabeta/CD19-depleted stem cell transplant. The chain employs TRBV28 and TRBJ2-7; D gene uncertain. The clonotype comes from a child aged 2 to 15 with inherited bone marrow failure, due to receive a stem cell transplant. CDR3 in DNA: TGTGCCAGCAGTTTAATCGATAGACTCTACGAGCAGTACTTC. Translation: CASSLIDRLYEQYF.